The 23 T cell receptor beta chains below were found in one sample sequenced in a study of T cells in localized non-small cell lung cancer. Sequencing used immunoSEQ multiplex PCR; TCRdb keeps in-frame clones, though not all of them. Counted here are tens of thousands of clones, more than 75% occurring once; the ten biggest clones make up around 6%. The sequenced sample was PBMCs, obtained before any cancer treatment. The receptors come from a man between 40 and 70 years old with stage II lung adenocarcinoma.

The J gene is TRBJ2-3, the V gene TRBV7-9; D is possibly TRBD1 (5 bases). This CDR3 comprises 13 residues. V was trimmed by 10 bases and J by 2 bases, leaving 13 bases between them. Germline V gene data show CDR1 as SEHNR and CDR2 as FQNEAQ (reference sequence). The CDR3 DNA follows: TGTGCCACCCCAGGGCCTTACACAGATACGCAGTATTTT. Residues: CATPGPYTDTQYF.

V gene TRBV5-1 combines with J gene TRBJ2-3, with D perhaps being TRBD1 or TRBD2 (5 bases each). V lost 4 bases to trimming and J lost 1 base, with 19 bases between them. Germline V gives CDR1 SGHRS, CDR2 YFSETQ. The CDR3 consists of 17 residues. The chain's CDR3 is CASSEASRDAGTDTQYF. Here the CDR3 DNA reads TGCGCCAGCAGCGAAGCCAGTCGGGACGCGGGCACAGATACGCAGTATTTT.

The rearrangement uses TRBV9 and TRBJ2-2; D tentatively reads TRBD1 or TRBD2 (5 bases each). V was trimmed by 0 bases and J by 6 bases, leaving 12 bases between them. Germline CDR1 and CDR2: SGDLS and YYNGEE. The CDR3 runs 15 residues. The CDR3 loop is CASSVGGSRSGELFF. DNA of the CDR3: TGTGCCAGCAGCGTAGGGGGGAGTAGGTCCGGGGAGCTGTTTTTT.

The V call is TRBV27, the J call TRBJ2-2; possible D gene TRBD2, 5 bases. V was pared by 2 bases and J by 4 bases, with 11 bases between. The germline V gene has CDR1 MNHEY and CDR2 SMNVEV (reference sequence). CDR3 size: 15 residues. Here the CDR3 DNA reads TGTGCCAGCAGTTTAAACTCGGAGGTCACCGGGGAGCTGTTTTTT. Translated, it gives CASSLNSEVTGELFF.

The chain recombines TRBV2 with TRBJ2-3; no clear D gene. The ends were cut back, 4 bases at V and 0 bases at J, with 8 bases in the middle. This CDR3 has 14 amino acids. The germline CDR1 and CDR2 sequences are SNHLY and FYNNEI. The CDR3 bases are TGTGCCAGCAGTGTCGTAACTAGCACAGATACGCAGTATTTT. Translation: CASSVVTSTDTQYF.

The chain is built from TRBV10-1 and TRBJ2-6; D is uncertain. Trimming pared 4 bases from V and 5 bases from J, leaving 21 bases between. Germline V gene sequence: CDR1 WNHNN, CDR2 SYGVQD (reference sequence). The CDR3 covers 18 residues. CDR3 bases: TGCGCCAGCAGTGTAACGGAAAGATCGCCAAGTCGGGCCAACGTCCTGACTTTC. This translates into CASSVTERSPSRANVLTF.

This clone came up a few times. The genes are TRBV21-1 and TRBJ2-3; TRBD1, as called in the table, went unchecked against the DNA. TRBV21-1 is termed a pseudogene. This CDR3 is built from 12 residues. CDR3 loop: CASGRHTDTQYF. As DNA, the CDR3 is TGTGCCAGCGGGCGACACACAGATACGCAGTATTTT.

The CDR3 loop reads CASSAGTSLQETQYF. In DNA form, the CDR3 reads TGTGCCAGCAGCGCCGGGACATCCCTCCAAGAGACCCAGTACTTC. J is TRBJ2-5 and V is TRBV7-9; tentative D call: TRBD1 (6 bases). CDR3 length: 15 amino acids. The germline V gene encodes CDR1 SEHNR and CDR2 FQNEAQ (reference sequence). V lost 5 bases, J lost 1 base, and 14 bases lay in between.

The chain joins TRBV11-2 to TRBJ1-5; 10 bases line up with TRBD1. Germline CDR1 is SGHAT and CDR2 is FQNNGV. The CDR3 covers 15 residues. J lost 6 bases, V lost 5 bases, and 7 bases had no gene match. CDR3 sequence reads: CASSPSTGGRQPQHF. CDR3 in DNA: TGTGCCAGCAGCCCTTCGACAGGGGGCCGTCAGCCCCAGCATTTT.

The V gene is TRBV2, the J gene TRBJ2-5; 12 positions match TRBD2. This CDR3 spans 17 amino acids. Germline trimming cut 3 bases from V and 5 bases from J; bases unmatched to any gene: 10. The germline V gene encodes CDR1 SNHLY and CDR2 FYNNEI. CDR3 DNA sequence: TGTGCCAGCAGTGATGGAGAAAGGCTAGCGGGAGGGGAGACCCAGTACTTC. Amino acids: CASSDGERLAGGETQYF. The full variable domain, its missing parts supplied by reference TRBV2 and TRBJ2-5, is EPEVTQTPSHQVTQMGQEVILRCVPISNHLYFYWYRQILGQKVEFLVSFYNNEISEKSEIFDDQFSVERPDGSNFTLKIRSTKLEDSAMYFCASSDGERLAGGETQYFGPGTRLLVL.

V is TRBV9 and J is TRBJ1-4; D is possibly TRBD1 (5 bases). This CDR3 region has 15 residues. V was cut by 0 bases and J by 7 bases, with 13 bases left in between. Per the germline V gene, CDR1 is SGDLS and CDR2 is YYNGEE. The CDR3 coding sequence is TGTGCCAGCAGCGTAGGGACCGCTGGGGGTGAAAAACTGTTTTTT. This codes for CASSVGTAGGEKLFF.

The chain has TRBV6-1 and TRBJ1-4; D not certain. CDR1 and CDR2 (germline): MNHNS, SASEGT. V was clipped by 7 bases and J by 5 bases, with 11 bases between them. The length of the CDR3 is 13 residues. The CDR3: CASTRAQNEKLFF. The CDR3 nucleotides read TGTGCCAGCACTCGAGCCCAAAATGAAAAACTGTTTTTT.

This chain links TRBV7-9 with TRBJ2-5; D is ambiguous. Germline values: CDR1 SEHNR, CDR2 FQNEAQ (reference sequence). The CDR3 sequence is 15 residues long. Between the trimmed V and J ends, which lost 5 bases and 5 bases, there was a span of 18 bases. CDR3 bases: TGTGCCAGCAGCCCTACTTCCACTACTACGGAGACCCAGTACTTC. Its protein is CASSPTSTTTETQYF.

The chain is built from TRBV6-5 and TRBJ1-1; D is undetermined. V lost 4 bases and J 8 bases, leaving 8 bases between the germline ends. The CDR3 has 11 residues. CDR1 and CDR2 from the germline V gene are MNHEY and SVGAGI. CDR3 amino acids: CASSSPGEAFF. CDR3 bases: TGTGCCAGCAGTTCGCCGGGGGAAGCTTTCTTT.

This chain links TRBV10-2 with TRBJ2-3; 10 bases are shared with TRBD2. V was clipped by 6 bases and J by 11 bases; unmatched bases: 14. CDR3 size: 15 residues. CDR1 and CDR2 (germline): WSHSY, SAAADI. The CDR3 nucleotides are TGCGCCAGCAGGGTAACTAGCGGGACCCAGCGCAAGCAGTATTTT. Translating gives CASRVTSGTQRKQYF.

This rearrangement joins TRBV27 to TRBJ2-7; perhaps TRBD2 as D (5 bases). This CDR3 is 14 amino acids long. The V gene lost 8 bases and the J gene lost 2 bases, with 16 bases spanning the gap. In germline, CDR1 is MNHEY, CDR2 SMNVEV (reference sequence). The CDR3 DNA is TGTGCCAGCGCCCTTGGACTCGCGGCCTACGAGCAGTACTTC. Encoded protein: CASALGLAAYEQYF.

The chain recombines TRBV7-2 with TRBJ1-4; D might be TRBD1 (5 bases). CDR3 length equals 14 residues. The germline V gene has CDR1 SGHTA and CDR2 FQGNSA. Trimming pared 2 bases from V and 5 bases from J, leaving 9 bases between. CDR3 in amino acids: CASSLTGWNEKLFF. The CDR3 DNA sequence: TGTGCCAGCAGCTTAACAGGATGGAATGAAAAACTGTTTTTT.

This clone was detected a few times. The CDR3 is CASCGEREGVSNQPQHF. DNA for the CDR3: TGTGCCAGCTGTGGAGAGAGGGAGGGGGTTAGCAATCAGCCCCAGCATTTT. The rearrangement joins TRBV2 to TRBJ1-5; D may be TRBD1 (6 bases). The CDR3 extends over 17 amino acids. The germline V gene encodes CDR1 SNHLY and CDR2 FYNNEI. Trimming shortened V by 8 bases and J by 0 bases, and 20 bases separated the two germline ends.

This chain uses TRBV7-9 with TRBJ2-7; D gene uncertain. Germline values: CDR1 SEHNR, CDR2 FQNEAQ (reference sequence). The V end lost 0 bases, the J end lost 0 bases, and 6 bases lay between the germline ends. The length of the CDR3 is 14 residues. Written as DNA, the CDR3 is TGTGCCAGCAGCTTAGCAGGCTTCTCCTACGAGCAGTACTTC. It encodes CASSLAGFSYEQYF.

This clone has just a few counts. The chain recombines TRBV5-8 with TRBJ1-5, with D maybe TRBD1 (5 bases). CDR1 is SGHTS, CDR2 YDEGEE, per germline. Trimming removed 3 bases at V and 0 bases at J, with 10 bases between. CDR3 length equals 15 residues. In DNA, the CDR3 is TGTGCCAGCAGCTCCAGAGGGACTAGCAATCAGCCCCAGCATTTT. Protein sequence: CASSSRGTSNQPQHF.

This chain uses TRBV4-2 with TRBJ2-2; 11 nucleotides line up with TRBD2. Per germline, CDR1 LGHNA and CDR2 YNFKEQ. The CDR3 length is 16 residues. The ends lost 3 bases at V and 8 bases at J; junction bases unmatched: 8. The CDR3 sequence is CASSQVAGGLLGELFF. The DNA of the CDR3 is TGTGCCAGCAGCCAGGTAGCGGGGGGGCTGTTGGGGGAGCTGTTTTTT.

The chain recombines TRBV10-3 with TRBJ1-3; D might be TRBD1 (6 bases). This CDR3 has 15 residues. The germline V gene encodes CDR1 ENHRY and CDR2 SYGVKD. Trimming shortened V by 3 bases and J by 0 bases, and 9 bases separated the two germline ends. The CDR3 loop is CAISEQGISGNTIYF. CDR3 in DNA: TGTGCCATCAGTGAACAGGGAATCTCTGGAAACACCATATATTTT.

This chain connects TRBV28 to TRBJ2-2, with 7 positions matching TRBD2. The CDR3 covers 15 residues. Germline CDR1 reads MDHEN; CDR2 reads SYDVKM. V was pared by 5 bases and J by 5 bases, with 8 bases of the junction left unmatched. The CDR3 is CASSPIGEGTGELFF. The CDR3 bases are TGTGCCAGCAGTCCCATAGGGGAGGGGACCGGGGAGCTGTTTTTT.